These 3 T cell receptor beta chains share one sample of origin, sequenced in a study of beta chain features in type 1 diabetes. Every bit of the isolated RNA underwent reverse transcription, so sequencing read expressed TCRB transcripts. The assay was immunoSEQ multiplex PCR, and TCRdb's table has in-frame clones only and misses some. Among around 100,000 clones listed, 28% were seen once. These receptors' antigens are unknown. Points from the study as a whole: Type 1 diabetes patients had moderately but significantly shorter TCRB CDR3s in all four CD4+ subsets.

The sample was central memory CD4+ T cells from blood. The receptor source for this set is a woman between 18 and 29 years old with type 1 diabetes.

The CDR3 bases are TGTGCCAGCAGCTTAGGGCAGTCGAACACTGAAGCTTTCTTT. It yields the protein CASSLGQSNTEAFF. The genes are TRBV7-6 and TRBJ1-1; no firm D call. V shed 1 base and J shed 1 base, with 7 bases lying between them. The CDR3 totals 14 residues. The germline CDR1 and CDR2 sequences are SGHVS and FNYEAQ.

In this sample, this clone turned up a few times. The genes are TRBV2 and TRBJ2-1; 10 bases line up with TRBD2. Looked up from germline, CDR1 is SNHLY and CDR2 is FYNNEI. V trimming: 7 bases; J trimming: 1 base; junction bases outside the gene matches: 4. The CDR3 extends over 15 amino acids. The CDR3 DNA follows: TGTGCCAGCATTCAGACTAGCGGGTCCTACAATGAGCAGTTCTTC. Translation gives CASIQTSGSYNEQFF.

In its sample, this clone was seen a few times. This chain joins TRBV30 and TRBJ1-1; TRBD1 might be the D (5 bases). V was shortened by 4 bases and J by 3 bases, with 6 bases between the two germline ends. Germline V gene data show CDR1 as GTSNPN and CDR2 as SVGIG (reference sequence). This CDR3 contains 11 residues. The CDR3 DNA is TGTGCCTGGAAACAGGACACTGAAGCTTTCTTT. Amino acids: CAWKQDTEAFF. Full variable domain (remainder filled in from reference TRBV30 and TRBJ1-1): SQTIHQWPATLVQPVGSPLSLECTVEGTSNPNLYWYRQAAGRGLQLLFYSVGIGQISSEVPQNLSASRPQDRQFILSSKKLLLSDSGFYLCAWKQDTEAFFGQGTRLTVV.